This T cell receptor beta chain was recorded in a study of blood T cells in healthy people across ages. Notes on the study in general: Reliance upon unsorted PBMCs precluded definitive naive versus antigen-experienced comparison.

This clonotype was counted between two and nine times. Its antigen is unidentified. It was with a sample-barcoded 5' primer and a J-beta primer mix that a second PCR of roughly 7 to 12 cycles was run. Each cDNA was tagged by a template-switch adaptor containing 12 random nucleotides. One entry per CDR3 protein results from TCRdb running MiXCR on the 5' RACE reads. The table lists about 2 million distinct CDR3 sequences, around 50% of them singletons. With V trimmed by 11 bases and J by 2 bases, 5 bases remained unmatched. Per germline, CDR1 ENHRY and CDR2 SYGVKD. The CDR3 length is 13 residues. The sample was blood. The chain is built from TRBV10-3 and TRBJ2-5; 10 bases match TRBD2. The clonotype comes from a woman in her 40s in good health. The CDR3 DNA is TGTGCCGCAAGCGGGGGGGTTCAAGAGACCCAGTACTTC. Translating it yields CAASGGVQETQYF.